This record concerns one TCR beta chain sequence. Its antigen remains unknown. The protocol was immunoSEQ multiplex PCR, while the TCRdb copy is restricted to in-frame clones and leaves out a portion. The table lists roughly 120,000 clones, approximately 88% of them singletons. This sample stems from a study of cytomegalovirus exposure and HLA in healthy donors. General study results and limits: Reports described diagnosis of cytomegalovirus status by the classifier as highly specific and sensitive.

The CDR3 has 15 residues. Trimming shortened V by 2 bases and J by 1 base, and 11 bases separated the two germline ends. CDR1 is MGHRA, CDR2 YSYEKL, per germline. The sample was PBMCs. This sequence was found in a woman under 30 in good health and CMV-seropositive. V is TRBV4-1 and J is TRBJ1-2; maybe TRBD1 (5 bases). CDR3 sequence reads: CASSQSTADNYGYTF. CDR3 sequence (DNA): TGCGCCAGCAGCCAATCGACAGCCGATAACTATGGCTACACCTTC.